This TCR beta chain appears in the sequencing data of a study of blood T cell repertoires in COVID-19. TCRdb's copy holds only in-frame clones and misses some; the assay was immunoSEQ multiplex PCR. The profile shows under 250,000 clones, 80% to 90% of them singletons. The V end was cut by 7 bases, the J end by 0 bases, with 10 bases between. The CDR3 contains 13 residues. CDR1 and CDR2 from the germline V gene are SNHLY and FYNNEI. Participant ages covered about 18 to 89 years across about two dozen US areas. This receptor was obtained from a woman in her thirties who had been exposed to COVID-19. What was sequenced was PBMCs or T cells enriched from blood (not recorded which). The rearrangement uses TRBV2 and TRBJ2-7; a weak D match, TRBD2 (5 bases). The CDR3 sequence: CASTRGSSYEQYF. For the CDR3, the DNA is TGTGCCAGCACCCGAGGGAGCTCCTACGAGCAGTACTTC.